This T cell receptor (beta chain) was identified during a study of post-analysis software for immune sequencing data (dated by TCRdb to 2015 to 2017). In terms of the full investigation: Relapsing-remitting, secondary progressive and progressive-relapsing multiple sclerosis were recorded as disease courses, and subtype annotation was lacking for some patients. A subset of samples was prepared in parallel using single-end sample barcoding, then pooled and co-amplified after Illumina adapter ligation. The multiple sclerosis patient repertoires were compared with some twelve previously published healthy control repertoires from donors aged about 6 to 26 years. Results and caveats for the whole study, not just this receptor: Significantly higher frequencies in patients than in controls were found for several TRBV segments, including TRBV5-6, TRBV5-1 and TRBV20-1. Direct clustering with F measure showed strong co-clustering of samples prepared in the same batch, prompting a batch-effect correction. Normalized Chao1 diversity was significantly lower in multiple sclerosis patients than controls, suggesting substantial peripheral T-cell clonal expansion. The control group was slightly older than the multiple sclerosis patient group.

CDR1 and CDR2, looked up from the germline V gene (reference sequence), are MNHEY and SMNVEV. V and J are truncated by 4 bases and 4 bases respectively, leaving an intervening sequence of 13 bases. The CDR3 has 14 amino acids, counting the end cysteine and phenylalanine. Kept here is only the CDR3 DNA, which spans 42 bases and is read in frame from base 1. A remark on this clonotype: Its specific antigen is unknown. Nothing much larger sits one base from this clone, and base qualities are not available.

To demonstrate the VDJtools post-analysis software, the study profiled TCR beta repertoires from the peripheral blood of about 13 young patients with multiple sclerosis. Multiple sclerosis patients were children and adolescents aged roughly 6 to 16 years. The method was PCR. For sequencing, an Illumina HiSeq 2500 was employed. To reduce PCR and sequencing biases, unique molecular identifiers were incorporated into the TCR beta cDNA libraries. Around 500,000 cDNA molecules were obtained for every 1 to 10 million input T cells, so each molecule roughly corresponded to one T cell. The same protocol used for the earlier healthy control dataset was applied to prepare and sequence the patient libraries. Within a given batch, samples were prepared together, multiplexed and sequenced on the same HiSeq lane. Turning to the authors' computational methods: Raw barcoded reads were processed with MIGEC, and single-read molecular identifier groups were discarded before consensus assembly and CDR3 extraction. VDJtools was used for post-analysis of the clonotype tables, with diversity normalized by down-sampling every dataset to the smallest sample size. Repertoire overlap clustering matched CDR3 amino acid but not nucleotide sequences to correct batch-related cross-sample contamination. TCRdb passed the public sequencing reads through fastp at Q25 and MiXCR, retaining productive beta sequences. Rows with a matching CDR3 protein are joined into one entry that keeps the most common DNA and genes. TCRdb's processing, not the study's, gives the V and J calls here. The sample records some 690,000 distinct CDR3 sequences, roughly 27% of which are singletons. The ten most abundant clones make up roughly 0.54% of the sample.

Recombination linked TRBV27 to TRBJ2-5, and the D gene may be TRBD1, 6 bases matching. The sample taken for sequencing was blood. The sequence was collected from a girl aged 5-17 years with multiple sclerosis. The DNA reads TGTGCCAGCAGTTGGAGGCAGGGGACAGAGACCCAGTACTTC. Its amino acids are CASSWRQGTETQYF.